This T cell receptor beta chain was recovered during a study of vaccination effects on CD4 cells after COVID-19. To note about this clone: The antigen is unknown.

The assay was immunoSEQ multiplex PCR, and TCRdb's table has in-frame clones only and misses some. The sample consists of around 53,000 clones, 76% of them appearing once. General observations from the study: At late timepoints after vaccination, vaccine- and infection-induced clones shrank markedly.

CDR1 is SGHTA and CDR2 is FQGNSA in the germline V gene. J gave up 2 bases and V 3 bases, and 3 bases lay outside the gene matches. The CDR3 spans 15 residues. Before sequencing took place, the ViraFEST assay used viral peptide pools to expand antigen-specific CD4+ T cells. Following an approximately 11-day culture, CD4+ T cells were purified. Sometime from March through December 2020, the person acquired a SARS-CoV-2 infection that PCR confirmed. IL-2 at roughly 9.7 IU/ml and peptides at roughly 10 ug/ml were added to cultured PBMC, two million per well. The chain has TRBV7-2 and TRBJ1-3, with 8 bases matching TRBD1. The sequencing used CD4+ T cells from PBMCs cultured with HIV peptides, collected before COVID-19 vaccination. The subset here: HIV-1 Nef peptide pool negative control/reference culture. The sequence was obtained from a human donor who had a prior SARS-CoV-2 infection. CDR3 loop: CASSLDRAAGNTIYF. DNA for the CDR3: TGTGCCAGCAGCTTGGACAGGGCTGCTGGAAACACCATATATTTT.